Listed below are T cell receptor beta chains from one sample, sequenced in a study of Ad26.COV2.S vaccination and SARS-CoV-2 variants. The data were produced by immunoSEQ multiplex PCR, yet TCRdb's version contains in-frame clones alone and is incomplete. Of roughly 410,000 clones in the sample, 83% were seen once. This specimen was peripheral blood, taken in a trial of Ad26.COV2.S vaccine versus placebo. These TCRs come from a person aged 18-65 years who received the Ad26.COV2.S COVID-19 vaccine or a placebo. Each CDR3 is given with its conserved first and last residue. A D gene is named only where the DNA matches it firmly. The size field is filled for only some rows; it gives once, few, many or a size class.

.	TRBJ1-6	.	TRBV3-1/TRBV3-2	CASSPKGRRNSPLHF	TGTGCCAGCAGCCCCAAAGGGAGGAGAAATTCACCCCTCCACTTT
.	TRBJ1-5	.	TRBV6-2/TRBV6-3	CASSFRRGSQPQHF	TGTGCCAGCAGTTTCCGCAGGGGTAGTCAGCCCCAGCATTTT
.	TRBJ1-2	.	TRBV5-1	CASSLAGTSGYTF	TGCGCCAGCAGCTTGGCCGGGACTAGTGGCTACACCTTC
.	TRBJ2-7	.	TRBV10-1	CASSENALNEQYF	TGCGCCAGCAGTGAGAATGCCTTAAACGAGCAGTACTTC
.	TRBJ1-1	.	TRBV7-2	CASSLPGTTNTEAFF	TGTGCCAGCAGCTTACCCGGGACGACGAACACTGAAGCTTTCTTT
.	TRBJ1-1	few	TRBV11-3	CASSFGGQFEAFF	TGTGCCAGCAGCTTCGGAGGACAGTTTGAAGCTTTCTTT
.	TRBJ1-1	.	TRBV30	CAWKNRIAEAFF	TGTGCCTGGAAAAACAGGATCGCTGAAGCTTTCTTT
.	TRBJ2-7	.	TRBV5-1	CASSLGDISGEQYF	TGCGCCAGCAGCTTGGGGGACATATCGGGCGAGCAGTACTTC
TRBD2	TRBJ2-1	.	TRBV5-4	CASRPGTSGYNEQFF	TGTGCCAGCAGACCCGGGACTAGCGGCTACAATGAGCAGTTCTTC
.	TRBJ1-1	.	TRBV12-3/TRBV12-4	CASGTWLNTEAFF	TGTGCCAGCGGGACTTGGTTGAACACTGAAGCTTTCTTT
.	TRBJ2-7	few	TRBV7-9	CASSLSSLPSYEQYF	TGTGCCAGCAGCTTATCGTCCTTGCCCTCCTACGAGCAGTACTTC
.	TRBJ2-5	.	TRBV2	CASLGPPETQYF	TGTGCCAGCCTGGGCCCGCCAGAGACCCAGTACTTC
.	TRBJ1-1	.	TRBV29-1	CSGGHLNTEAFF	TGCAGCGGCGGACATTTGAACACTGAAGCTTTCTTT
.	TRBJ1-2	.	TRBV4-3	CASSQDLATTYGYTF	TGCGCCAGCAGCCAAGACTTGGCGACGACCTATGGCTACACCTTC
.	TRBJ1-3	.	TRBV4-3	CASSPLTFSGNTIYF	TGCGCCAGCAGCCCCCTTACGTTCTCTGGAAACACCATATATTTT
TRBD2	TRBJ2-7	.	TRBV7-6	CASSLEASGAYEQYF	TGTGCCAGCAGCTTAGAGGCTAGCGGAGCCTACGAGCAGTACTTC
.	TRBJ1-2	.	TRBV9	CASSVGVNYGYTF	TGTGCCAGCAGCGTAGGAGTTAACTATGGCTACACCTTC
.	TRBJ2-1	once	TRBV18	CASSPPRLYNEQFF	TGTGCCAGCTCACCACCGCGCCTTTACAATGAGCAGTTCTTC
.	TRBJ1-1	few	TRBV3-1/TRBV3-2	CASRRSNTEAFF	TGTGCCAGCAGGCGATCGAACACTGAAGCTTTCTTT
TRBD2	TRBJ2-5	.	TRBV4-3	CASSQDLAGGVQYF	TGCGCCAGCAGCCAAGATCTAGCGGGGGGGGTCCAGTACTTC
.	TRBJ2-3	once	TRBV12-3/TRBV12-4	CASSYRAEAQYF	TGTGCCAGCAGTTACAGGGCAGAGGCGCAGTATTTT
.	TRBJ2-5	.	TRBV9	CASSVRASETQYF	TGTGCCAGCAGCGTCAGGGCGTCGGAGACCCAGTACTTC
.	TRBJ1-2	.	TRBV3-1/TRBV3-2	CASSQVDYGYTF	TGTGCCAGCAGCCAAGTGGACTATGGCTACACCTTC
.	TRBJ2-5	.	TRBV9	CASSVGANRETQYF	TGTGCCAGCAGCGTAGGCGCGAACCGTGAGACCCAGTACTTC
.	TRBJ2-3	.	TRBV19	CASTQEGHTQYF	TGTGCCAGTACCCAGGAAGGACATACGCAGTATTTT
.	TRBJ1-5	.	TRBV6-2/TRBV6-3	CASSPIRGGNQPQHF	TGTGCCAGCAGTCCCATCCGAGGGGGGAATCAGCCCCAGCATTTT
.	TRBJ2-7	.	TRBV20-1	CSAREGAAQYF	TGCAGTGCTAGAGAGGGGGCCGCGCAGTACTTC
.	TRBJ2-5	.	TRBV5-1	CASSLASSQETQYF	TGCGCCAGCAGCTTGGCGAGTTCCCAAGAGACCCAGTACTTC
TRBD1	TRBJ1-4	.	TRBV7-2	CASSLTGGRNEKLFF	TGTGCCAGCAGCTTGACAGGGGGTAGAAATGAAAAACTGTTTTTT